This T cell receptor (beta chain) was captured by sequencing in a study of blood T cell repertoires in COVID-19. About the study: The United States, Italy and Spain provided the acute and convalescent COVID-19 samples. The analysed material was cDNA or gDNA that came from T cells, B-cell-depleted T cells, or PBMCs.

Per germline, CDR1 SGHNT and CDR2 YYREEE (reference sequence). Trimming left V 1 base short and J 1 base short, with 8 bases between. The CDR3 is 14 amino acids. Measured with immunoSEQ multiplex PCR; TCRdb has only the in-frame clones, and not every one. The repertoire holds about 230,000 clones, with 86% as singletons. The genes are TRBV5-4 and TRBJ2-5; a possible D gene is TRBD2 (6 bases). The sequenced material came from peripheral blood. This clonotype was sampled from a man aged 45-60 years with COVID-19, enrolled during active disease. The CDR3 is CASSLFSGQETQYF. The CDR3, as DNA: TGTGCCAGCAGCTTGTTTAGCGGCCAAGAGACCCAGTACTTC.